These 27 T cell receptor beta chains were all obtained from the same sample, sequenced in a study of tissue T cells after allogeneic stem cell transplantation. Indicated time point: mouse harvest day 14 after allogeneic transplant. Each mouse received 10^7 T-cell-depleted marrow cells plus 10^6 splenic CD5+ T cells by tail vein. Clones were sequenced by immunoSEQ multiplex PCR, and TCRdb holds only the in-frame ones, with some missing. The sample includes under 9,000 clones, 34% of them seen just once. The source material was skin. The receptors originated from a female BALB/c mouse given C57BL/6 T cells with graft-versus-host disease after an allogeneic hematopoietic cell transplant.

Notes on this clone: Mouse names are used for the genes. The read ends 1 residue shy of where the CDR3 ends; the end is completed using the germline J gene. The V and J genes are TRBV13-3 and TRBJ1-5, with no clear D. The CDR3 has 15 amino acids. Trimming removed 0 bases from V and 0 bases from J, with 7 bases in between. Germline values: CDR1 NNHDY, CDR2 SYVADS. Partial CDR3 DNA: TGTGCCAGCAGTGATGCAGACGATAACAACCAGGCTCCGCTT. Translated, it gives CASSDADDNNQAPL. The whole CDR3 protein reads CASSDADDNNQAPLF.

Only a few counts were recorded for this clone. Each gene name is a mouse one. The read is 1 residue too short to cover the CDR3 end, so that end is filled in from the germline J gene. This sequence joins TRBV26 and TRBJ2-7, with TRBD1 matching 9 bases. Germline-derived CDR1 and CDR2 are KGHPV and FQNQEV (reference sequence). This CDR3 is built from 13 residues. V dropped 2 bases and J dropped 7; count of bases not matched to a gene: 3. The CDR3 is CASSLTTGGEQYF. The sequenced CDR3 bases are TGTGCCAGCAGTCTGACGACAGGGGGGGAACAGTAC.

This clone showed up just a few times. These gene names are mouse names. CDR3 residues: CASSRGTEVFF. CDR3 DNA, as far as it was read: TGTGCCAGCAGCCGCGGGACAGAAGTCTTC. The gene calls are TRBV26 and TRBJ1-1, with D unclear. The read is 1 residue too short to cover the CDR3 end, so that end is filled in from the germline J gene. Germline CDR1 is KGHPV and CDR2 is FQNQEV (reference sequence). The CDR3 extends over 11 amino acids. The ends were cut back, 6 bases at V and 5 bases at J, with 7 bases in the middle.

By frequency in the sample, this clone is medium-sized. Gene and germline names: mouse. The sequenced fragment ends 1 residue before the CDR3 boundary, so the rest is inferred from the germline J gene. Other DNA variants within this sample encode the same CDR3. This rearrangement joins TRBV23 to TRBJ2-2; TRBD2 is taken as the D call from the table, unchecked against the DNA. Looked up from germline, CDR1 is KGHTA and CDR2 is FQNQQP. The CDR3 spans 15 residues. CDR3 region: CSSSQSGGGTGQLYF. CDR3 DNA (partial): TGCTCCAGCAGTCAATCCGGGGGGGGCACCGGGCAGCTCTAC.

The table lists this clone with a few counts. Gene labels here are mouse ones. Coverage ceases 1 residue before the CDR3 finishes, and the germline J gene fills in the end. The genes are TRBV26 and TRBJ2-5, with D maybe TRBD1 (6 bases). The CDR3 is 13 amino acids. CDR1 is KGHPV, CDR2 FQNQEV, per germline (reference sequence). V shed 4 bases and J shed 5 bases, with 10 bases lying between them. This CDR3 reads CASSPQGRDTQYF. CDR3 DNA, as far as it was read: TGTGCCAGCAGTCCTCAGGGGAGAGACACCCAGTAC.

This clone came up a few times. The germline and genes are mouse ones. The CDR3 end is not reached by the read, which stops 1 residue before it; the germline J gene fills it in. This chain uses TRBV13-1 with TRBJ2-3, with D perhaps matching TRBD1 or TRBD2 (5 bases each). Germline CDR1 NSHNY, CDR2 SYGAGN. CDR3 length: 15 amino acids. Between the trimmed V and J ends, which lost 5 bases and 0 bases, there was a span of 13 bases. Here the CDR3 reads CASRSGTASAETLYF. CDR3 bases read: TGTGCCAGCAGATCCGGGACGGCTAGTGCAGAAACGCTGTAT.

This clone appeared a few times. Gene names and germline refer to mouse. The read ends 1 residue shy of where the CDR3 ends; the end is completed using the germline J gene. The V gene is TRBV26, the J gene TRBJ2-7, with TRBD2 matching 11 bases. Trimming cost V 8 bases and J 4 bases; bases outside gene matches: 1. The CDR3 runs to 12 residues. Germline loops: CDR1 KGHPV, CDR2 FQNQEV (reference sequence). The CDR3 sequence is CASGTGGYEQYF. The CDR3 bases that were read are TGTGCCAGCGGGACTGGGGGTTATGAACAGTAC.

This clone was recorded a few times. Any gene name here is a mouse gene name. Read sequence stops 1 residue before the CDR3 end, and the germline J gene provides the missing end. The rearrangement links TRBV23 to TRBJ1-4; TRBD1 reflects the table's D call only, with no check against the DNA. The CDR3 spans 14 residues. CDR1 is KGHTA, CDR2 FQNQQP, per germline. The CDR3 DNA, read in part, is TGCTCCAGCAGTCAACGGGACAACAACGAAAGATTATTT. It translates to CSSSQRDNNERLF. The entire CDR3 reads CSSSQRDNNERLFF.

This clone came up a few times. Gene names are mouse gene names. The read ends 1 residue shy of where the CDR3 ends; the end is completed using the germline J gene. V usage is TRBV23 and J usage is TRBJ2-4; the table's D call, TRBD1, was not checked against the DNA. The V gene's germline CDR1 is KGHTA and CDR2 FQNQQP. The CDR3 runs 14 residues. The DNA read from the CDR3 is TGCTCCAGCAGCCCTCAGGGGAGTCAAAACACCTTGTAC. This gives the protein CSSSPQGSQNTLY. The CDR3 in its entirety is CSSSPQGSQNTLYF. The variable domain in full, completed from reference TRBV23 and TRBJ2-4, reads DAAVTQKPRYLIKMKGQEAEMKCIPEKGHTAVFWYQQKQSKELKFLIYFQNQQPLDQIDMVKERFSAVCPSSSLCSLGIRTCEAEDSALYLCSSSPQGSQNTLYFGAGTRLSVL.

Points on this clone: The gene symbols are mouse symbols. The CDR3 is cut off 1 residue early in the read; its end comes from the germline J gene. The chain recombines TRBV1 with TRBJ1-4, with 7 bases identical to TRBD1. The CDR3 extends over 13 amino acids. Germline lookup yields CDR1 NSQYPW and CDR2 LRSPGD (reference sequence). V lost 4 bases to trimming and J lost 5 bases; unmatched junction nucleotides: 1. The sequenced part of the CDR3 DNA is TGCACCTGCAGTGGGGGACAGAACGAAAGATTATTT. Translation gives CTCSGGQNERLF. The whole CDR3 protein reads CTCSGGQNERLFF.

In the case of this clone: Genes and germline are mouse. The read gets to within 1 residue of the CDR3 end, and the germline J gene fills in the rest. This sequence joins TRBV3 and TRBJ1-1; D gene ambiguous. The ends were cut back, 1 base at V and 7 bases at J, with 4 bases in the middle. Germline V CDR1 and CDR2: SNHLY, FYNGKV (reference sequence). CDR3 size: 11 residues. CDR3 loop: CASSLDREVFF. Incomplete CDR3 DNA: TGTGCCAGCAGCTTAGACAGAGAAGTCTTC.

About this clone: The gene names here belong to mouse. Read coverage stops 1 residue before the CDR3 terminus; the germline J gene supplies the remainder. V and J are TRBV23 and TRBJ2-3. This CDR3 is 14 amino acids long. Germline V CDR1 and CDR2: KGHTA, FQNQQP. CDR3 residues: CSSSGKASAETLYF. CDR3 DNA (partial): TGCTCCAGCAGTGGGAAAGCTAGTGCAGAAACGCTGTAT.

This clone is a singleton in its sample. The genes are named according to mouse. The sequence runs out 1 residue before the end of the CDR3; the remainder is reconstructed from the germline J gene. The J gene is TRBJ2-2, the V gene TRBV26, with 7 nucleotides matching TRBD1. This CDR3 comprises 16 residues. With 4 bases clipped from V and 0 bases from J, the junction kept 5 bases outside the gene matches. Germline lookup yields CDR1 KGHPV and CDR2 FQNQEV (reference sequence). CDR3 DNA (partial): TGTGCCAGCAGTCCAAGACAGGGCGCAAACACCGGGCAGCTCTAC. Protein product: CASSPRQGANTGQLY. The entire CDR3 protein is CASSPRQGANTGQLYF.

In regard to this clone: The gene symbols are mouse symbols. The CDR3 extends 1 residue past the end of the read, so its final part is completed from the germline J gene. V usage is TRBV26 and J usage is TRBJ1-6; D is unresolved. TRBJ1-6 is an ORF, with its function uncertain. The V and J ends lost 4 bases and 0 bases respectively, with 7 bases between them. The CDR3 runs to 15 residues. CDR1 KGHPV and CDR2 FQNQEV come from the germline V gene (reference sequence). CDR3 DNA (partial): TGTGCCAGCAGTCCGACCGTTTCCTATAATTCGCCCCTCTAC. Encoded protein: CASSPTVSYNSPLY. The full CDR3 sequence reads CASSPTVSYNSPLYF.

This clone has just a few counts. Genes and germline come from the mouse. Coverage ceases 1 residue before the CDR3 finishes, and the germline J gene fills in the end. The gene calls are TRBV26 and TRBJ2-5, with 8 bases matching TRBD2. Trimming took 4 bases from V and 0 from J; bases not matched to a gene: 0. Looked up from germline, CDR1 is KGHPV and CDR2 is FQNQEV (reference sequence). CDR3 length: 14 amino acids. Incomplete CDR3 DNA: TGTGCCAGCAGTCGACTGGGGAACCAAGACACCCAGTAC. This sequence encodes CASSRLGNQDTQY. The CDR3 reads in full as CASSRLGNQDTQYF.

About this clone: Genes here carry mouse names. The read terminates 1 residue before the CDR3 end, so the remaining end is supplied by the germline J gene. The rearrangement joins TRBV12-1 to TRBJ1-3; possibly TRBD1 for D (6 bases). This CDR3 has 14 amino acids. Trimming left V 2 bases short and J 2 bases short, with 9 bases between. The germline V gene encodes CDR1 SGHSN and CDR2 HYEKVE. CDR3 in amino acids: CASSPGTTGNTLYF. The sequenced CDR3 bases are TGTGCCAGCTCTCCCGGGACAACTGGAAATACGCTCTAT.

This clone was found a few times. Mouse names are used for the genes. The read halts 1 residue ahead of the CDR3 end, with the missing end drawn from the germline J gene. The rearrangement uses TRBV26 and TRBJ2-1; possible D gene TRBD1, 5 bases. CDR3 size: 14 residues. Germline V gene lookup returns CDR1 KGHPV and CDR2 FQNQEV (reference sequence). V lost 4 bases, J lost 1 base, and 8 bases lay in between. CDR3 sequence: CASSPRQNYAEQFF. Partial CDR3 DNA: TGTGCCAGCAGTCCTCGACAGAACTATGCTGAGCAGTTC.

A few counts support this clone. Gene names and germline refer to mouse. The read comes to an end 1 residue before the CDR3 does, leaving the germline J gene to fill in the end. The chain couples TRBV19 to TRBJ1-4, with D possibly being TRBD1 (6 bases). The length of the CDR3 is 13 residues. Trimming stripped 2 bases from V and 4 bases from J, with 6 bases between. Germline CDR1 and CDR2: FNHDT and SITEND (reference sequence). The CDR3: CASSMDSNERLFF. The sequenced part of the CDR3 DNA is TGTGCCAGCAGTATGGACAGCAACGAAAGATTATTT. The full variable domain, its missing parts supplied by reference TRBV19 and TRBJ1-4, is GGIITQTPKFLIGQEGQKLTLKCQQNFNHDTMYWYRQDSGKGLRLIYYSITENDLQKGDLSEGYDASREKKSSFSLTVTSAQKNEMAVFLCASSMDSNERLFFGHGTKLSVL.

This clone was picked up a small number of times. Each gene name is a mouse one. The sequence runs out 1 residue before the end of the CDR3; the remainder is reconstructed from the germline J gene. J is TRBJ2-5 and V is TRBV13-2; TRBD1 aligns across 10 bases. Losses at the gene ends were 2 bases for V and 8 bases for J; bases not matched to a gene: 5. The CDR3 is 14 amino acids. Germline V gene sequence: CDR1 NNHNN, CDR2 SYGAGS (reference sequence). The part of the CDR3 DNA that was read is TGTGCCAGCGGTGACCGGGACAGGGGAGGCACCCAGTAC. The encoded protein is CASGDRDRGGTQY. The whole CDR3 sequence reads CASGDRDRGGTQYF.

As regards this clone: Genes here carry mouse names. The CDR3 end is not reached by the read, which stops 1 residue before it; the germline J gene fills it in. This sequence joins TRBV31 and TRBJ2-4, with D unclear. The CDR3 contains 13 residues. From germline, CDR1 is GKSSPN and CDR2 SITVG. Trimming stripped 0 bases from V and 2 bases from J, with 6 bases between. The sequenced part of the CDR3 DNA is TGTGCCTGGAGTCTAAACTTTCAAAACACCTTGTAC. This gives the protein CAWSLNFQNTLY. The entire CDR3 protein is CAWSLNFQNTLYF.

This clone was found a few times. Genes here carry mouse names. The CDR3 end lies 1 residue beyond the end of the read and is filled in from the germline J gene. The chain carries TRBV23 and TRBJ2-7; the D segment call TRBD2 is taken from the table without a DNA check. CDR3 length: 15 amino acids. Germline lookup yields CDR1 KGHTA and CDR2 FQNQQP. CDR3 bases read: TGCTCCAGCAGTCAACGGACTGGGGTCTCCTATGAACAGTAC. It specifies CSSSQRTGVSYEQY. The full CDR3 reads CSSSQRTGVSYEQYF.

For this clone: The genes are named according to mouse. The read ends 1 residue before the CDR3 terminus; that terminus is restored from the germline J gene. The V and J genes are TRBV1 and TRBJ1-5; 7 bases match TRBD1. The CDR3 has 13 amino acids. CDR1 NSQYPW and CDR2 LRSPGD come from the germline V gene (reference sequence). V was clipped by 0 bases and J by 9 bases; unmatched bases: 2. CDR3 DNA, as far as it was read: TGCACCTGCAGTGCAGATCAGGGGGGGGCTCCGCTT. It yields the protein CTCSADQGGAPL. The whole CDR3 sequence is CTCSADQGGAPLF.

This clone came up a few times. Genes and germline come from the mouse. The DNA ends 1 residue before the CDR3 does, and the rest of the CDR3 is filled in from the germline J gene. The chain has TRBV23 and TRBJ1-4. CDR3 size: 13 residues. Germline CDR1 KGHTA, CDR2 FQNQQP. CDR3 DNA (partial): TGCTCCAGCAGTCAGGGGGCGAGTGAAAGATTATTT. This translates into CSSSQGASERLF. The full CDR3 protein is CSSSQGASERLFF.

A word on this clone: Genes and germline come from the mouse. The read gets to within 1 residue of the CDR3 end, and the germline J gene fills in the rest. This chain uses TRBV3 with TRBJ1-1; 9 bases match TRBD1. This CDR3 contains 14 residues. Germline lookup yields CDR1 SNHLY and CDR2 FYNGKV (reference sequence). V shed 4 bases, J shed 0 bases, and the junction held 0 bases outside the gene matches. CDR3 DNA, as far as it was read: TGTGCCAGCAGCTGGACAGGGGCAAACACAGAAGTCTTC. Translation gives CASSWTGANTEVF. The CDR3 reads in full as CASSWTGANTEVFF.

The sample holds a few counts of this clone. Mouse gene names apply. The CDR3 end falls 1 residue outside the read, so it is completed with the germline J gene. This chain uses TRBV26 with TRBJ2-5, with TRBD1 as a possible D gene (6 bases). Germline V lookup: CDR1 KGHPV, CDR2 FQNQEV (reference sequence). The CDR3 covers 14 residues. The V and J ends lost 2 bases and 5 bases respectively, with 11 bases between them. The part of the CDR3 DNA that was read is TGTGCCAGCAGTCTGACAGGGATGGGAGACACCCAGTAC. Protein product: CASSLTGMGDTQY. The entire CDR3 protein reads CASSLTGMGDTQYF.

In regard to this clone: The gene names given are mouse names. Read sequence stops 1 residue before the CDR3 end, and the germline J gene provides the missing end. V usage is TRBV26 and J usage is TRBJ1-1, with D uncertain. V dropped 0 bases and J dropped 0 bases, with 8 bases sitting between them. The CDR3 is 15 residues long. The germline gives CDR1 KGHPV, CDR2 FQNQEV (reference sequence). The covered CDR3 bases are TGTGCCAGCAGTCTGTCAGCAGTTGCAAACACAGAAGTCTTC. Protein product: CASSLSAVANTEVF. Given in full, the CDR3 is CASSLSAVANTEVFF.

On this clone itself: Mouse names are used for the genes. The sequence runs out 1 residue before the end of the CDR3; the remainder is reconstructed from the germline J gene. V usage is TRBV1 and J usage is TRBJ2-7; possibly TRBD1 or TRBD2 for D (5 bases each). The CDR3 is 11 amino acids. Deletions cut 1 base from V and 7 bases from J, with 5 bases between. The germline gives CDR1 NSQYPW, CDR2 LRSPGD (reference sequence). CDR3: CTCSAGGEQYF. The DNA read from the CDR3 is TGCACCTGCAGTGCAGGGGGCGAACAGTAC.